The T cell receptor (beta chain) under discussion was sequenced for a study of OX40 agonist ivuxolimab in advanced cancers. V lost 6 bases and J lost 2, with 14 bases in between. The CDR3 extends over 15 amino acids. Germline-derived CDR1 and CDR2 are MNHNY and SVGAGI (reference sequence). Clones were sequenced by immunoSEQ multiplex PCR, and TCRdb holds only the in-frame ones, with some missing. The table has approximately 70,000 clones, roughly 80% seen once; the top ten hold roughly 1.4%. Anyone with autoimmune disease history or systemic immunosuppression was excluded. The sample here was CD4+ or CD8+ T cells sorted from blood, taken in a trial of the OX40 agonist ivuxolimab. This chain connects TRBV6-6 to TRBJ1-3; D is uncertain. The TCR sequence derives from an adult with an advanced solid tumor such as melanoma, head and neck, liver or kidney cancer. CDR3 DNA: TGTGCCAGCAGCTTGGGCCGCAACCCTGGAAACACCATATATTTT. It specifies CASSLGRNPGNTIYF.